This is a list of T cell receptor beta chains from one sample in a study of shared clonotypes between healthy human individuals. Data came from immunoSEQ multiplex PCR; TCRdb stores just in-frame clones and leaves some out. The sample lists around 2.1 million clones; 90% to 95% were seen once. The specimen was naive CD8+ T cells from PBMCs. These TCRs come from a young man in good health. Some clones in this sample may be carry-over from other donors' samples. Each CDR3 is given with its conserved first and last residue. The order of the fields is J gene, V gene, clone size, D gene, CDR3 DNA, CDR3 protein. The D gene is left open where the match is weak. Some rows have no size entry. The others give once, few or many, or a class for an expanded clone.

>TRBJ2-5|TRBV12-5|NA|NA
TGTGCTAGTGGTAACGACCCGGGACTTCAAGAGACCCAGTACTTC
CASGNDPGLQETQYF
>TRBJ2-6|TRBV27|NA|NA
TGTGCCAGCAGTTTAATGCTTGGGGCCAACGTCCTGACTTTC
CASSLMLGANVLTF
>TRBJ2-7|TRBV4-2|NA|TRBD2
TGTGCCAGCAGCCAAGATCTAGCGGGATCCTACGAGCAGTACTTC
CASSQDLAGSYEQYF
>TRBJ2-1|TRBV19|NA|TRBD1
TGTGCCAGTAGTACCCGGACAGGGGATGAGCAGTTCTTC
CASSTRTGDEQFF
>TRBJ2-7|TRBV7-8|NA|NA
TGTGCCAGCAGCCGAACCCACGAGCAGTACTTC
CASSRTHEQYF
>TRBJ2-5|TRBV19|NA|TRBD1
TGTGCCAGTAGTCCAATGACAGGGTGGGAGGAGACCCAGTACTTC
CASSPMTGWEETQYF
>TRBJ1-1|TRBV4-1|NA|NA
TGCGCCAGCAGCCCGCGTCTGGACACTGAAGCTTTCTTT
CASSPRLDTEAFF
>TRBJ2-7|TRBV11-2|NA|TRBD2
TGTGCCAGCAGCCCCGCCGGGACTAGAACCTACGAGCAGTACTTC
CASSPAGTRTYEQYF
>TRBJ2-6|TRBV27|NA|NA
TGTGCCAGCAGTTTATACTGGGGTCCTAGGGGGGCCAACGTCCTGACTTTC
CASSLYWGPRGANVLTF
>TRBJ2-2|TRBV2|NA|TRBD1
TGTGCCAGCGGTTGGACAGGGAGAGCCGGGGAGCTGTTTTTT
CASGWTGRAGELFF
>TRBJ2-1|TRBV27|NA|TRBD2
TGTGCCAGCAGTCCCTGGTTTAGCGGGAGCGTCGAGTCCTACAATGAGCAGTTCTTC
CASSPWFSGSVESYNEQFF
>TRBJ2-3|TRBV6-1|NA|NA
TGTGCCAGCAGTCAAGAGGAAGGGGAAGGCGCAGATACGCAGTATTTT
CASSQEEGEGADTQYF
>TRBJ2-3|TRBV7-9|NA|NA
TGTGCCAGCGGGGGCCTTGCAGGCTCAGATACGCAGTATTTT
CASGGLAGSDTQYF
>TRBJ2-7|TRBV11-2|NA|NA
TGTGCCAGCAGCTACAAAAGAGACACCTACTACGAGCAGTACTTC
CASSYKRDTYYEQYF
>TRBJ2-7|TRBV27|NA|NA
TGTGCCAGCGCAGACAGGGCGGGGTACGAGCAGTACTTC
CASADRAGYEQYF
>TRBJ2-1|TRBV27|NA|NA
TGTGCCAGCAGTACAATCGAAGGGAATGAGCAGTTCTTC
CASSTIEGNEQFF
>TRBJ2-7|TRBV25-1|NA|NA
TGTGCCAGCAGTGGTATTTTTAGCTACGAGCAGTACTTC
CASSGIFSYEQYF
>TRBJ1-3|TRBV13|NA|NA
TGTGCCAGCAGCTCCTCAGACGGGACCCCTGGAAACACCATATATTTT
CASSSSDGTPGNTIYF
>TRBJ2-3|TRBV7-6|NA|NA
TGTGCCAGCAGCGGTCCTCGTAGGGGCGGCACAGATACGCAGTATTTT
CASSGPRRGGTDTQYF
>TRBJ2-1|TRBV27|NA|TRBD2
TGTGCCAGCAGTTTGGTCGGGGGGGCCTTCTACAATGAGCAGTTCTTC
CASSLVGGAFYNEQFF
>TRBJ2-7|TRBV2|NA|NA
TGTGCCAGCTGCTTGACCTCAGGGGAAGAGCAGTACTTC
CASCLTSGEEQYF
>TRBJ2-1|TRBV9|once|TRBD1
TGTGCCAGCGGACAGGGGGACTCCTACAATGAGCAGTTCTTC
CASGQGDSYNEQFF
>TRBJ2-1|TRBV30|once|NA
TGTGCCTGGGACGGGACCATCAATGAGCAGTTCTTC
CAWDGTINEQFF
>TRBJ2-7|TRBV13|NA|TRBD2
TGTGCCAGCAGCTTCACTAGCGACCCCTACGAGCAGTACTTC
CASSFTSDPYEQYF
>TRBJ1-2|TRBV28|NA|TRBD1
TGTGCCAGCAGACCGACAGGGGGCGTTGGCTACACCTTC
CASRPTGGVGYTF
>TRBJ1-4|TRBV7-9|few|NA
TGTGCCAGCAGCCCGCCCGGGACGGTTAATGAAAAACTGTTTTTT
CASSPPGTVNEKLFF
>TRBJ1-5|TRBV27|NA|TRBD1
TGTGCCAGCAGTTTGGCCAGGGGGAATCAGCCCCAGCATTTT
CASSLARGNQPQHF
>TRBJ2-7|TRBV28|NA|TRBD2
TGTGCCAGCAGTTTGGGCGGGAGGGCCGACGAGCAGTACTTC
CASSLGGRADEQYF
>TRBJ1-3|TRBV7-6|NA|TRBD1
TGTGCCAGCAGCTTAGACAGGGGGCGCGGAAACACCATATATTTT
CASSLDRGRGNTIYF
>TRBJ2-1|TRBV4-1|NA|TRBD1
TGCGCCAGCAGCCACCGGACAGGGGACACTTCGGGGCAGTTCTTC
CASSHRTGDTSGQFF
>TRBJ2-7|TRBV7-9|NA|TRBD2
TGTGCCAGCAGCTCGGGGACTAGCGGCTACGAGCAGTACTTC
CASSSGTSGYEQYF
>TRBJ2-3|TRBV5-1|NA|TRBD1
TGCGCCAGCAGCTCGACCCCCCTTCAGGGGGCTGATACGCAGTATTTT
CASSSTPLQGADTQYF
>TRBJ2-7|TRBV27|once|TRBD2
TGTGCCAGCAGGCCTATACTAGCGGACTCCTACGAGCAGTACTTC
CASRPILADSYEQYF
>TRBJ2-7|TRBV9|NA|NA
TGTGCCAGCAGCGTAGTTGCGGGGAACTACGAGCAGTACTTC
CASSVVAGNYEQYF
>TRBJ2-5|TRBV27|once|NA
TGTGCCAGCAGCCCAAGTCTCCAAGAGACCCAGTACTTC
CASSPSLQETQYF
>TRBJ1-2|TRBV5-1|NA|TRBD1
TGCGCCAGCAGCTTAACTGGCGGACAGGACCGTCGCTTC
CASSLTGGQDRRF
>TRBJ1-2|TRBV29-1|NA|TRBD1
TGCAGCGTTCGATCAGGGGGGGACGGCTACACCTTC
CSVRSGGDGYTF
>TRBJ2-3|TRBV6-5|NA|NA
TGTGCCAGCAGTTTATATCACACAGATACGCAGTATTTT
CASSLYHTDTQYF
>TRBJ2-5|TRBV19|NA|NA
TGTGCCAGTAGTATGTTCGACATCCGAGGCGAGACCCAGTACTTC
CASSMFDIRGETQYF
>TRBJ1-2|TRBV7-9|NA|NA
TGTGCCAGCAGCTCAGGGGAGGTTTCCAGTCATGGCTACACCTTC
CASSSGEVSSHGYTF
>TRBJ2-5|TRBV27|once|NA
TGTGCCAGCAGTTTAGCCGGGACATTTGAGACCCAGTACTTC
CASSLAGTFETQYF
>TRBJ2-1|TRBV11-2|NA|TRBD2
TGTGCCAGCAGCTCCAAACGACTAGCGGGAGGGAGGAATGAGCAGTTCTTC
CASSSKRLAGGRNEQFF
>TRBJ2-5|TRBV5-4|NA|NA
TGTGCCAGCACCGCCGGAGACAGGGACTTGGAGACCCAGTACTTC
CASTAGDRDLETQYF
>TRBJ1-2|TRBV4-2|NA|TRBD1
TGTGCCAGCAGCCAAGATCCGGGGGGACAGATGGCTTTCTATGGCTACACCTTC
CASSQDPGGQMAFYGYTF
>TRBJ1-2|TRBV29-1|NA|NA
TGCAGCGGAGCAGGGAGGGAGGGGGGTGACTATGGCTACACCTTC
CSGAGREGGDYGYTF
>TRBJ2-1|TRBV28|NA|TRBD2
TGTGCCAGCAGCCCTACGGGACTAGGGTCCCTCTATGAGCAGTTCTTC
CASSPTGLGSLYEQFF
>TRBJ1-5|TRBV28|NA|NA
TGTGCCAGCAGTTTGAAGGGGCAGATTAATCAGCCCCAGCATTTT
CASSLKGQINQPQHF
>TRBJ1-1|TRBV12-2|NA|NA
TGCGACAAGTGGCTACAGGGTCGGGACAGGGAGGGGTCTGAAGCTTTCTTT
CDKWLQGRDREGSEAFF
>TRBJ1-4|TRBV11-2|once|TRBD1
TGTGCCAGCAGCCTAGGGACAGTTAATGAAAAACTGTTTTTT
CASSLGTVNEKLFF
>TRBJ1-1|TRBV5-5|NA|NA
TGTGCCAGCAGACGGTCTGTGAAAACTGAAGCTTTCTTT
CASRRSVKTEAFF
>TRBJ2-6|TRBV7-3|once|NA
TGTGCCAGCAGCCCATCAGGGGACGGAGCGCCTGGGGCCAACGTCCTGACTTTC
CASSPSGDGAPGANVLTF
>TRBJ2-7|TRBV28|once|NA
TGTGCCAGCAGTTCAATCAAAACGGGCCTCACCTACGAGCAGTACTTC
CASSSIKTGLTYEQYF
>TRBJ2-4|TRBV4-1|NA|NA
TGCGCCAGCAGCCAAGATACACGGAACATTCAGTACTTC
CASSQDTRNIQYF
>TRBJ1-1|TRBV7-9|few|NA
TGTGCCAGCAGCCCCACAGCTAACACTGAAGCTTTCTTT
CASSPTANTEAFF